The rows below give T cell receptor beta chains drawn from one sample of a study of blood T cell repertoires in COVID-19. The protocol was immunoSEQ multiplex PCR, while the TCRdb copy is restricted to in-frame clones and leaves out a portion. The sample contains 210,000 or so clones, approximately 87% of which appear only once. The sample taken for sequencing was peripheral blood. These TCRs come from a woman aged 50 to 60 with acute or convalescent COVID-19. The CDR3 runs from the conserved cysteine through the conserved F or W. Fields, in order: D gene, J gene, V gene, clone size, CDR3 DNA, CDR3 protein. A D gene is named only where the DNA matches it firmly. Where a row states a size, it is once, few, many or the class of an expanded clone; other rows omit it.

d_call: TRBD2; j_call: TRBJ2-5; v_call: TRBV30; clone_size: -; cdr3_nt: TGTGCCTGGCAGGAAGCCGGGACTAGTTGGGAGACCCAGTACTTC; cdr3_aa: CAWQEAGTSWETQYF
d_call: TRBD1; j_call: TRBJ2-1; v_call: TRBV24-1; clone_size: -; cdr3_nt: TGTGCCACCAGCCTGACCGGGACAGGGTATGGTGAGCAGTTCTTC; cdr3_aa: CATSLTGTGYGEQFF
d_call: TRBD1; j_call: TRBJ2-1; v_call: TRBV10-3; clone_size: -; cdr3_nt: TGTGCCATCAGTCCAGGGGGTGGGCAATTTGAGCAGTTCTTC; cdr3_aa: CAISPGGGQFEQFF
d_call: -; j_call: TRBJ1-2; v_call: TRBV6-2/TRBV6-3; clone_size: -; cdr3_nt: TGTGCCAGCAGTTACGGGGCCCGAGACATGGTCGGCTACACCTTC; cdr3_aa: CASSYGARDMVGYTF
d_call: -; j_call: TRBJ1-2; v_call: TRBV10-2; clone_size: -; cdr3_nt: TGCGCCAGCAGCGTGGGGACACCCCAGACAAACGGCTACACCTTC; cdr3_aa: CASSVGTPQTNGYTF
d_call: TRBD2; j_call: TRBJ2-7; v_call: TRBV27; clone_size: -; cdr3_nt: TGTGCCAGCACTCATTTCGGGAGGAACGAGCAGTACTTC; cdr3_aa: CASTHFGRNEQYF
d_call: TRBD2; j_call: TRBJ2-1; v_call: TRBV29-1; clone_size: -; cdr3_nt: TGCAGCGTTGAAGTGGAGGGACTAGCAGATGAGCAGTTCTTC; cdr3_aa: CSVEVEGLADEQFF
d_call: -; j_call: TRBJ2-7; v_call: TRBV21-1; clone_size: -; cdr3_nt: TGTGCCGGACCTACCGGGACAGGGACTTCCTACGAGCAGTACTTC; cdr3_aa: CAGPTGTGTSYEQYF
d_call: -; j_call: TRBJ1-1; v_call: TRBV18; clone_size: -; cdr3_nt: TGTGCCAGCTCACCTAATCAGGAGAACACTGAAGCTTTCTTT; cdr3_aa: CASSPNQENTEAFF
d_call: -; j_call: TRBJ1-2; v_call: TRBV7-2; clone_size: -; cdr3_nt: TGTGCCAGCAGCCCCCAGCGGGAGGTCTATGGCTACACCTTC; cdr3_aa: CASSPQREVYGYTF
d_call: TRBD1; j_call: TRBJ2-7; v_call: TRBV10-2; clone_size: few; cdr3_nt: TGCGCCAGCAGACAGGGGTCCTACGAGCAGTACTTC; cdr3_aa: CASRQGSYEQYF
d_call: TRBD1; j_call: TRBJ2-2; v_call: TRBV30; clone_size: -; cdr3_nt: TGTGCCTGGAGCGTGACAGGGGCTGGGGAGCTGTTTTTT; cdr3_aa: CAWSVTGAGELFF
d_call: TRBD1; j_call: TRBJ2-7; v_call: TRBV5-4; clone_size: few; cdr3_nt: TGTGCCAGCAGCTTGGTGACAGGGGATTACGAGCAGTACTTC; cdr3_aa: CASSLVTGDYEQYF
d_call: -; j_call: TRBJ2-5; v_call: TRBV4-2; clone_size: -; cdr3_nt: TGTGCCAGCAGCCAAGAGATTGGAGGCAACCCGCAAGAGACCCAGTACTTC; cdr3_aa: CASSQEIGGNPQETQYF
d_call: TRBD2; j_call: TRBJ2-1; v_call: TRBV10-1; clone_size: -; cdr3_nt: TGCGCCAGCAGTGCCTACATAGCGGGAGGGCCGGTGGGGCAGTTCTTC; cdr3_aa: CASSAYIAGGPVGQFF
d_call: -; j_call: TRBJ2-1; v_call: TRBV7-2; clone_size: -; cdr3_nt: TGTGCCAGCAGCTTAGGACGGGGTGAGCAGTTCTTC; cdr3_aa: CASSLGRGEQFF
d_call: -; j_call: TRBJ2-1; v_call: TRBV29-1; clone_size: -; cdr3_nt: TGCAGCGTTGATTCGGGATCAAGGGACAATGAGCAGTTCTTC; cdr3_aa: CSVDSGSRDNEQFF
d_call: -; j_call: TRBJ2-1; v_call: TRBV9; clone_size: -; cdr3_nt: TGTGCCAGCAGCGCTTTGAGCTCCTACAATGAGCAGTTCTTC; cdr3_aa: CASSALSSYNEQFF
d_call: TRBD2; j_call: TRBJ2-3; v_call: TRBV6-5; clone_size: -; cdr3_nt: TGTGCCAGCAGTTGGACTAGCGGGACAGATACGCAGTATTTT; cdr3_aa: CASSWTSGTDTQYF
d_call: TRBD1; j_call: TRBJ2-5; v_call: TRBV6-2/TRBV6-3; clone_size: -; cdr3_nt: TGTGCCAGCAGTAACAGGGGTTACCAAGAGACCCAGTACTTC; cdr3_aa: CASSNRGYQETQYF
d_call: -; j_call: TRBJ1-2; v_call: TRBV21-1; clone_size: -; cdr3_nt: TGTGCCAGCAGCAAGGGCAGGGGACATGGCTACACCTTC; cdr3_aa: CASSKGRGHGYTF
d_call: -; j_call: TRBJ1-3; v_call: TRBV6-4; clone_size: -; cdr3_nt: TGTGCCAGCAGTCTGGACACCCTCTCTGGAAACACCATATATTTT; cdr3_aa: CASSLDTLSGNTIYF
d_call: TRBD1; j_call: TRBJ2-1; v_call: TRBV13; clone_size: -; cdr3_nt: TGTGCCAGCAGCAGACAGGGGGAAAATGAGCAGTTCTTC; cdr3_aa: CASSRQGENEQFF
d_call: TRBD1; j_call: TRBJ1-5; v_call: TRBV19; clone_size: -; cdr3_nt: TGTGCCAGTACCCGTGGCCAGGGGGCCGGTAGCAATCAGCCCCAGCATTTT; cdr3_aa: CASTRGQGAGSNQPQHF
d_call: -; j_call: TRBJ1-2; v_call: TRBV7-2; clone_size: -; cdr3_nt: TGTGCCAGCAGAAAAGGGGGGGAAAACTATGGCTACACCTTC; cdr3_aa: CASRKGGENYGYTF
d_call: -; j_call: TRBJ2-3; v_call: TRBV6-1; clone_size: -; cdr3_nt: TGTGCCAGCAGTTCGGGGATTAGCACAGATACGCAGTATTTT; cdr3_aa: CASSSGISTDTQYF
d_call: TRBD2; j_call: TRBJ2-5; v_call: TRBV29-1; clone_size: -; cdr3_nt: TGCAGCTCCGCCAAAGCGGGAGTAGAGACCCAGTACTTC; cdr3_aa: CSSAKAGVETQYF
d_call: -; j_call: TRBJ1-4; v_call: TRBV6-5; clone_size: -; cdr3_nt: TGTGCCAGCAGTTACACAAGACAGAGGAATGAAAAACTGTTTTTT; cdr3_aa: CASSYTRQRNEKLFF
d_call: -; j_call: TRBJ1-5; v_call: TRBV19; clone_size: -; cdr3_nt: TGTGCCAGTAGGAGGGGGACGGATCAGCCCCAGCATTTT; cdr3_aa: CASRRGTDQPQHF
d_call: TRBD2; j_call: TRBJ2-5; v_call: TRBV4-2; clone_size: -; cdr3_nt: TGTGCCAGCAGCCAAGATTTGGGAGCGGGGGGAGGAGAGACCCAGTACTTC; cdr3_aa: CASSQDLGAGGGETQYF
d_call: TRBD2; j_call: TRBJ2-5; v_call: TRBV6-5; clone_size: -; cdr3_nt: TGTGCCAGCAGTTACTCGATCGGGAGGCAAGAGACCCAGTACTTC; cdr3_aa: CASSYSIGRQETQYF
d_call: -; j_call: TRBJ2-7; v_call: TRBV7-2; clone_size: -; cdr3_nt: TGTGCCAGCAGCTTAGTGTTGGAGTCCTACGAGCAGTACTTC; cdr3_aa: CASSLVLESYEQYF
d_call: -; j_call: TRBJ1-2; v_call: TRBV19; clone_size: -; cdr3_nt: TGTGCCAGTAGTATAGGCACCGCGGCGCAGGGGTATGGCTACACCTTC; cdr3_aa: CASSIGTAAQGYGYTF